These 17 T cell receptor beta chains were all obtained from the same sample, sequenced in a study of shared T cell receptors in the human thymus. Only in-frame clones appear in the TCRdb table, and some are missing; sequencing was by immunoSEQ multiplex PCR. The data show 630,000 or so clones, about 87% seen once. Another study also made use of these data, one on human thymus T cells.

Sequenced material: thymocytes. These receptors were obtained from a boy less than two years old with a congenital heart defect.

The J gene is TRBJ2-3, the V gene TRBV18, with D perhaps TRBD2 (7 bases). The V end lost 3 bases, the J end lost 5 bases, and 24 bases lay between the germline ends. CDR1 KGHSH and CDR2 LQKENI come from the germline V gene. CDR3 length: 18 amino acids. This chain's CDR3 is CASSPLIALRGPVDTQYF. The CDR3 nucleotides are TGTGCCAGCTCACCGCTCATAGCCTTGCGGGGGCCCGTAGATACGCAGTATTTT.

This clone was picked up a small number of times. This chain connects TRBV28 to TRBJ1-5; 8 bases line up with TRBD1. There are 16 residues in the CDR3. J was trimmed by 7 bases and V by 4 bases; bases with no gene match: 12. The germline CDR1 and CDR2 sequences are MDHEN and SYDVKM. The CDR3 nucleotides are TGTGCCAGCAGTTACCCGGACAGGGCAGTGGTACAGCCCCAGCATTTT. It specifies CASSYPDRAVVQPQHF. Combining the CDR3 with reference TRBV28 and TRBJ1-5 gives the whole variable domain DVKVTQSSRYLVKRTGEKVFLECVQDMDHENMFWYRQDPGLGLRLIYFSYDVKMKEKGDIPEGYSVSREKKERFSLILESASTNQTSMYLCASSYPDRAVVQPQHFGDGTRLSIL.

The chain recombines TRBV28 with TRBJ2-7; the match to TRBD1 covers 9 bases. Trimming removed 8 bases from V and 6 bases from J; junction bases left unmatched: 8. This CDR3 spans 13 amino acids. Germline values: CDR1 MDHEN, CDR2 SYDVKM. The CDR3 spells CASSPGQGSEQYF. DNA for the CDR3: TGTGCCAGCTCGCCGGGACAGGGCAGCGAGCAGTACTTC.

The CDR3 loop is CAWSRGAGNEQFF. CDR3 DNA: TGTGCCTGGAGCCGGGGGGCTGGCAATGAGCAGTTCTTC. The chain combines TRBV30 with TRBJ2-1, with TRBD2 as a possible D gene (7 bases). There are 13 residues in the CDR3. Germline V gene lookup returns CDR1 GTSNPN and CDR2 SVGIG (reference sequence). V was pared by 3 bases and J by 6 bases, with 12 bases between.

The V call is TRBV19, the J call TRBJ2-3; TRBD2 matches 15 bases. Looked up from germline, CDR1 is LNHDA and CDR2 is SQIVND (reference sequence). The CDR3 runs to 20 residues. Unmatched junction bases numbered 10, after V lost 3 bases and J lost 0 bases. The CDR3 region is CASSIGTSGRTVKSTDTQYF. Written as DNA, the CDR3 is TGTGCCAGTAGTATCGGGACTAGCGGGAGGACGGTTAAGAGCACAGATACGCAGTATTTT. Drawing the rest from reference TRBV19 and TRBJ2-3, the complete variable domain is DGGITQSPKYLFRKEGQNVTLSCEQNLNHDAMYWYRQDPGQGLRLIYYSQIVNDFQKGDIAEGYSVSREKKESFPLTVTSAQKNPTAFYLCASSIGTSGRTVKSTDTQYFGPGTRLTVL.

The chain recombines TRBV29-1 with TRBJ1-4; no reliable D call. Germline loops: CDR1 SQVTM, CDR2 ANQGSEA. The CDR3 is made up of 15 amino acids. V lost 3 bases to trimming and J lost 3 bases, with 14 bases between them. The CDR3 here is CSVDSGERANEKLFF. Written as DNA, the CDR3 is TGCAGCGTTGATTCCGGGGAGCGGGCTAATGAAAAACTGTTTTTT.

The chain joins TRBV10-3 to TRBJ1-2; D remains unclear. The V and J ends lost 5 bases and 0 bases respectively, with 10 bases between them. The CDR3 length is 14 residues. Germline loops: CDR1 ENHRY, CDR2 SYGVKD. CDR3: CAISTQRANYGYTF. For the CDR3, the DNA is TGTGCCATCAGTACACAGAGAGCTAACTATGGCTACACCTTC.

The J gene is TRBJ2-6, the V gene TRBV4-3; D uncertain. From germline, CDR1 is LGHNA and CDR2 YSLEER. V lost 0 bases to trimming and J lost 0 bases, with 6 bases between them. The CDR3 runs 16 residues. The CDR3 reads CASSQEILSGANVLTF. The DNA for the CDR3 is TGCGCCAGCAGCCAAGAAATCCTCTCTGGGGCCAACGTCCTGACTTTC.

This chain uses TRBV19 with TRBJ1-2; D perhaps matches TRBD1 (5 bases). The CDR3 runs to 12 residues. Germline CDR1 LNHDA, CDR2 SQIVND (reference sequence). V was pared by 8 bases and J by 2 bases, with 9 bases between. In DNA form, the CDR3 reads TGTGCCAGTTATGGACACAACTATGGCTACACCTTC. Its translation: CASYGHNYGYTF.

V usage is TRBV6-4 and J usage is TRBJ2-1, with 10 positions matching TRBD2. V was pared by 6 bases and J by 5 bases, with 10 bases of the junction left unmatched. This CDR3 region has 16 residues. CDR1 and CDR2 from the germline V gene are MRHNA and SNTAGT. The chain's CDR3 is CASSPEWLAGDNEQFF. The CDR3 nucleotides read TGTGCCAGCAGCCCTGAGTGGCTAGCGGGAGACAATGAGCAGTTCTTC.

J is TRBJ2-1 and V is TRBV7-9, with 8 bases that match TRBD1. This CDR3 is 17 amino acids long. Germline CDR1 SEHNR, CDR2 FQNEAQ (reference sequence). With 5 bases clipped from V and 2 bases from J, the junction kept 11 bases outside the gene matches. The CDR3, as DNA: TGTGCCAGCAGCCCCCCAGGCGGACAGGGAACCTACAATGAGCAGTTCTTC. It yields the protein CASSPPGGQGTYNEQFF.

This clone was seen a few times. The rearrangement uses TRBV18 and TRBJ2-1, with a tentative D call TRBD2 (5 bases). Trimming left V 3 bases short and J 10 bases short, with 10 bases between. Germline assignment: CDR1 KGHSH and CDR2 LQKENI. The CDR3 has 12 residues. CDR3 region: CASSPNPGEQFF. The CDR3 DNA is TGTGCCAGCTCACCGAATCCGGGAGAGCAGTTCTTC.

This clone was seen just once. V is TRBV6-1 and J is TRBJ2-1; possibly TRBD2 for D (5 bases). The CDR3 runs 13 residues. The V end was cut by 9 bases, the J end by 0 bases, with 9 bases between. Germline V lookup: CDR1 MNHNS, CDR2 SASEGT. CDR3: CASDGDSYNEQFF. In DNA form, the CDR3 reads TGTGCCAGTGACGGGGACTCCTACAATGAGCAGTTCTTC.

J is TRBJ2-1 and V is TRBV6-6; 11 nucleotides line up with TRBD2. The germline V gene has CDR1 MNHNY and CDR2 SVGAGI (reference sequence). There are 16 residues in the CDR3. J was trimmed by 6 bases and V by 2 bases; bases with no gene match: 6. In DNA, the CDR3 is TGTGCCAGCAGTTACACGGGACTAGCGGTTCTCAATGAGCAGTTCTTC. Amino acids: CASSYTGLAVLNEQFF.

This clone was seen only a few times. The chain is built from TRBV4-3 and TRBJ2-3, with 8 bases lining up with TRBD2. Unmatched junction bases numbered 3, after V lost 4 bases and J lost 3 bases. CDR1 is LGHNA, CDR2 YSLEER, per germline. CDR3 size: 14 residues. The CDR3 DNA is TGCGCCAGCAGCCTGGGACTAGTGACAGATACGCAGTATTTT. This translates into CASSLGLVTDTQYF.

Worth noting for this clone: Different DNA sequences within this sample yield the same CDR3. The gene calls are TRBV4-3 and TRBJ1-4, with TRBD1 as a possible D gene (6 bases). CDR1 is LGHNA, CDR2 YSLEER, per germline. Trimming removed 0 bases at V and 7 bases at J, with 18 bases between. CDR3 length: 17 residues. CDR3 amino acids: CASSQDRRGEGSEKLFF. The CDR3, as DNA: TGCGCCAGCAGCCAAGATCGCAGGGGAGAGGGAAGTGAAAAACTGTTTTTT.

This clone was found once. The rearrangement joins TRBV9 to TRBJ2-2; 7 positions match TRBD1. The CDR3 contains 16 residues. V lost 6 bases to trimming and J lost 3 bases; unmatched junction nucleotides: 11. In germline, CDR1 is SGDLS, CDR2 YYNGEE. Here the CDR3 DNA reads TGTGCCAGCAACGCCCACAGGGGCTATCACACCGGGGAGCTGTTTTTT. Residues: CASNAHRGYHTGELFF.